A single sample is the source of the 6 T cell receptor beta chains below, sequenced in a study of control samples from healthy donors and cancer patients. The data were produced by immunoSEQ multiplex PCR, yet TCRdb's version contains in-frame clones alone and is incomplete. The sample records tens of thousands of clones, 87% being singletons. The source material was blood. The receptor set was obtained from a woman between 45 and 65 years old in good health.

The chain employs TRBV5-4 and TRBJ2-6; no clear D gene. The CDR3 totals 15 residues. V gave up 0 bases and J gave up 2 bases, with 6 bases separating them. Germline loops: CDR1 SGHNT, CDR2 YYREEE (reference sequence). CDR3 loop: CASSLEPAGANVLTF. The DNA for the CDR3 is TGTGCCAGCAGCTTGGAGCCAGCTGGGGCCAACGTCCTGACTTTC.

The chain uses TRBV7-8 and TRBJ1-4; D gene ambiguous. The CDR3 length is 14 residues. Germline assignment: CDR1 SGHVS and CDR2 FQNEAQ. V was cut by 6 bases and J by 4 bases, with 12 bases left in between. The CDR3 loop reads CASSSDSFNEKLFF. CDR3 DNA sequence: TGTGCCAGCAGTTCGGACTCATTTAATGAAAAACTGTTTTTT.

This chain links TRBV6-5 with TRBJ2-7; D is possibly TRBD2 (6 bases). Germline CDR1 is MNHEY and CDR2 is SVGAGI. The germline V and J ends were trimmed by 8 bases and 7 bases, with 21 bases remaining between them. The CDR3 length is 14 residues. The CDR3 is CASCLTGVSGEQYF. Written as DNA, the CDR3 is TGTGCCAGCTGCTTAACGGGAGTCTCGGGTGAGCAGTACTTC.

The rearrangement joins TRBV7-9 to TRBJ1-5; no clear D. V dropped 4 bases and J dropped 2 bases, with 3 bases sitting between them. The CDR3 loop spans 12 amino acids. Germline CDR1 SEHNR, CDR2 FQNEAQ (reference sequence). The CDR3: CASSSGNQPQHF. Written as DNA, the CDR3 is TGTGCCAGCAGCTCCGGCAATCAGCCCCAGCATTTT.

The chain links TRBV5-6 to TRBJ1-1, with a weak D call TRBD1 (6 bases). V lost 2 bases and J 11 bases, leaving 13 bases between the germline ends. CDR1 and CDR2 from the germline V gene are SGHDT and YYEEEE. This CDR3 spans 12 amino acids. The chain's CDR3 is CASSFGSRGAFF. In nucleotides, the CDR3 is TGTGCCAGCAGCTTTGGAAGCAGGGGTGCTTTCTTT.

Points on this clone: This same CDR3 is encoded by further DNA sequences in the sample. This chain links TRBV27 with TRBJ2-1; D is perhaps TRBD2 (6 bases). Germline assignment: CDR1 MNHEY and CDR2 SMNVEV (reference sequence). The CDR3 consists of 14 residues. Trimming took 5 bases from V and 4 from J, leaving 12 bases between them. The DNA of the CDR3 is TGTGCCAGCAGTGACCGGGACTCATACAATGAGCAGTTCTTC. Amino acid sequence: CASSDRDSYNEQFF.